One sample yielded the 12 T cell receptor beta chains listed below, sequenced in a study of tumor-infiltrating lymphocytes in primary liver carcinoma. A primer in the constant region served to generate TCR beta cDNA from 500 to 600 ng of total RNA. Slightly modified ARM-PCR served as the procedure for the TCR beta libraries. These libraries came from three rounds of nested multiplex PCR. Forward primers for TRBV1-TRBV30 and a C-beta reverse primer served the first two PCR rounds, at roughly 10 cycles each. In TCRdb, the multiplex PCR reads were re-called with MiXCR into one record per CDR3 protein. The data contain 310,000 or so distinct CDR3 sequences, roughly 60% of them singletons. They got blood RNA out of unsorted whole blood and also pulled out germline DNA. Sequenced sample: peripheral blood. These receptors came from a woman under 40 with primary liver carcinoma and hepatitis B virus infection.

This clonotype was counted many times. This chain links TRBV6-2 or TRBV6-3 with TRBJ2-1, with D perhaps matching TRBD2 (6 bases). CDR1 and CDR2 from the germline V gene are MNHEY and SVGEGT. V lost 7 bases and J 8 bases, leaving 12 bases between the germline ends. The length of the CDR3 is 12 residues. In DNA form, the CDR3 reads TGTGCCAGCACCCTACGGGGGTATGAGCAGTTCTTC. As protein: CASTLRGYEQFF.

The rearrangement uses TRBV28 and TRBJ1-2; 7 bases align to TRBD1. Germline CDR1 reads MDHEN; CDR2 reads SYDVKM. The junction had 10 bases not matched to a gene; V was cut back by 6 bases and J by 6 bases. The CDR3 runs to 14 residues. DNA of the CDR3: TGTGCCAGCAGCGGTGCCAGGGGGAGACATGGCTACACCTTC. As protein: CASSGARGRHGYTF.

The CDR3 coding sequence is TGTGCCAGTAGTATAGATCACGGCCTAGTCCGCGAGCAGTACTTC. Translated, it gives CASSIDHGLVREQYF. The gene calls are TRBV19 and TRBJ2-7; unclear D gene. CDR1 and CDR2 (germline): LNHDA, SQIVND (reference sequence). The ends were cut back, 0 bases at V and 6 bases at J, with 15 bases in the middle. The CDR3 consists of 15 residues.

V and J are TRBV4-2 and TRBJ2-7, with D possibly TRBD2 on 6 matching bases. The CDR3 spans 18 residues. Germline lookup yields CDR1 LGHNA and CDR2 YNFKEQ. V gave up 1 base and J gave up 3 bases, with 22 bases separating them. CDR3 sequence: CASSQGDQGDFSIYEQYF. The CDR3 DNA reads TGTGCCAGCAGCCAAGGGGATCAAGGGGACTTTTCAATCTACGAGCAGTACTTC.

The V call is TRBV7-9, the J call TRBJ2-3, with a weak D call TRBD1 (5 bases). The CDR3 is 13 amino acids. The germline V and J ends were trimmed by 4 bases and 5 bases, with 10 bases remaining between them. CDR1 and CDR2 from the germline V gene are SEHNR and FQNEAQ (reference sequence). CDR3 amino acids: CASSSAGIDTQYF. The DNA for the CDR3 is TGTGCCAGCAGCTCCGCAGGGATAGATACGCAGTATTTT.

Notes on this clonotype: A junction end diverges from the germline sequence, so it may reflect a read error. The J gene is TRBJ2-7, the V gene TRBV6-1; D remains ambiguous. From germline, CDR1 is MNHNS and CDR2 SASEGT. The CDR3 contains 13 residues. CDR3 protein: CASNEPPLWRQYF. The CDR3 coding sequence is TGTGCCAGCAATGAACCTCCCCTATGGCGGCAGTACTTC.

The chain links TRBV4-1 to TRBJ1-1; 7 bases line up with TRBD1. V was pared by 2 bases and J by 1 base, with 4 bases of the junction left unmatched. CDR1 MGHRA and CDR2 YSYEKL come from the germline V gene. The CDR3 is 15 residues long. CDR3: CASSQKGTANTEAFF. In nucleotides, the CDR3 is TGCGCCAGCAGCCAAAAAGGGACAGCGAACACTGAAGCTTTCTTT.

V and J are TRBV12-3 or TRBV12-4 and TRBJ1-5; 8 nucleotides match TRBD1. J was trimmed by 4 bases and V by 6 bases; bases with no gene match: 8. The length of the CDR3 is 15 residues. The CDR3 DNA is TGTGCCAGCAGACCAACCCAGGGGGCGAATCAGCCCCAGCATTTT. Protein product: CASRPTQGANQPQHF.

This chain links TRBV28 with TRBJ2-1; 11 bases agree with TRBD2. With 4 bases clipped from V and 4 bases from J, the junction kept 6 bases outside the gene matches. This CDR3 spans 16 amino acids. Germline CDR1 MDHEN, CDR2 SYDVKM. The CDR3 DNA reads as TGTGCCAGCAGTTCACCCAGGACTAGCGGGTACAATGAGCAGTTCTTC. It encodes CASSSPRTSGYNEQFF.

Ten or more counts support this clonotype. CDR3 sequence reads: CASSADGHNQPQHF. CDR3 bases: TGTGCCAGCAGTGCTGACGGGCACAATCAGCCCCAGCATTTT. J is TRBJ1-5 and V is TRBV12-3 or TRBV12-4, with D hard to call. CDR3 length: 14 amino acids. With 5 bases removed from V and 3 bases from J, the gap between germline ends came to 11 bases.

CDR3 coding DNA: TGTGCCAGCAGAAAGACTAGCGGATACACAGATACGCAGTATTTT. This encodes CASRKTSGYTDTQYF. This chain uses TRBV12-3 or TRBV12-4 with TRBJ2-3, with 9 nucleotides matching TRBD2. Germline trimming cut 6 bases from V and 2 bases from J; bases unmatched to any gene: 6. CDR3 size: 15 residues.

In regard to this clonotype: A read error may account for a junction end that differs from germline. The chain links TRBV30 to TRBJ2-3; D unclear. The germline CDR1 and CDR2 sequences are GTSNPN and SVGIG (reference sequence). This CDR3 region has 16 residues. For the CDR3, the DNA is TGTGCCTGGACCCGACGGACGGTTTGGCGCACAGCTACGCAGTATTTT. It translates to CAWTRRTVWRTATQYF.